This T cell receptor beta chain was sequenced for a study of blood T cell repertoires in COVID-19. Study-level background: PBMCs, B-cell-depleted T cells, or T cells were the source of the cDNA or gDNA that made up the material.

Trimming pared 4 bases from V and 6 bases from J, leaving 19 bases between. The CDR3 length is 16 residues. The germline gives CDR1 SGHTA, CDR2 FQGNSA. In the authors' workflow: Amplification from reference gene primers served as the basis for estimated nucleated cell counts. The method was immunoSEQ multiplex PCR; TCRdb's version includes in-frame clones alone and lacks a portion of them. D and trimming come from the DNA, and the V and J calls and clone size come from that table. The sample yields about 70,000 clones, roughly 87% seen once. The specimen was peripheral blood. The J gene is TRBJ2-1, the V gene TRBV7-2; a weak D match, TRBD1 (6 bases). The TCR sequence derives from a middle-aged man with active COVID-19. The CDR3 sequence: CASSSSRLQGPNEQFF. The DNA of the CDR3 is TGTGCCAGCAGCTCCTCTAGACTACAGGGCCCCAATGAGCAGTTCTTC. Variable domain in full (rest from reference TRBV7-2 and TRBJ2-1): GAGVSQSPSNKVTEKGKDVELRCDPISGHTALYWYRQSLGQGLEFLIYFQGNSAPDKSGLPSDRFSAERTGGSVSTLTIQRTQQEDSAVYLCASSSSRLQGPNEQFFGPGTRLTVL.